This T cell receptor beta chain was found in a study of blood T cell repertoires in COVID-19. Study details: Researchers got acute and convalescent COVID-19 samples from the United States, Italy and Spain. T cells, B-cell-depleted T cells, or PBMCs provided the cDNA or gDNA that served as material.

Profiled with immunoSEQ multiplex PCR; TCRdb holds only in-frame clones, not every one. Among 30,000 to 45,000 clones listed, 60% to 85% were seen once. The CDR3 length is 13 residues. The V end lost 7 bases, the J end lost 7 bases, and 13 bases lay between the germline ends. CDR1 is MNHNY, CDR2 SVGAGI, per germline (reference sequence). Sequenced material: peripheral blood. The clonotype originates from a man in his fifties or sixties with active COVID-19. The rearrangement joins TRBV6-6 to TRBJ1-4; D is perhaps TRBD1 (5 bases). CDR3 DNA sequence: TGTGCCAGCACGCGGGGCGGTTTTGAAAAACTGTTTTTT. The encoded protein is CASTRGGFEKLFF.